The subject of this entry is one T cell receptor (beta chain). The sample comes from a study of shared clonotypes between healthy human individuals. This CDR3 is 19 amino acids long. Naive CD8 cells comprised CD45RO-negative, CCR7-positively selected cells, excluding terminally differentiated effector memory CD45RA+ cells. TCRdb keeps only in-frame clones here, not all; method: immunoSEQ multiplex PCR. This table holds some 630,000 clones, approximately 96% found once. The receptor was derived from a woman aged 25 to 45 in good health. V gene TRBV12-1 combines with J gene TRBJ2-1; the D call TRBD2 from the table was never checked on the DNA. TRBV12-1 represents a pseudogene. The sequencing input was naive CD8+ T cells sorted from blood. DNA for the CDR3: TGTGCCAGCAGCTTTGCCCCGGCCACTAGCGACTGCTCCTACAATGAGCAGTTCTTC. This sequence encodes CASSFAPATSDCSYNEQFF.